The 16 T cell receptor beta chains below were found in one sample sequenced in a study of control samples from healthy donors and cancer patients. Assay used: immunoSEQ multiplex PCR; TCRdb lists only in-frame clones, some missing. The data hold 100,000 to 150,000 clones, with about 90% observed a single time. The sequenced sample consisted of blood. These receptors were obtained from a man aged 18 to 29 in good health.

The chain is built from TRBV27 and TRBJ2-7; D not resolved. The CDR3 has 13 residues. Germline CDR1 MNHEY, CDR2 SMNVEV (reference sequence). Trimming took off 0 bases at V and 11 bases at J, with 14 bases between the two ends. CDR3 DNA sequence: TGTGCCAGCAGTTTATCCCCCACGCTTCTAGAGTACTTC. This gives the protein CASSLSPTLLEYF.

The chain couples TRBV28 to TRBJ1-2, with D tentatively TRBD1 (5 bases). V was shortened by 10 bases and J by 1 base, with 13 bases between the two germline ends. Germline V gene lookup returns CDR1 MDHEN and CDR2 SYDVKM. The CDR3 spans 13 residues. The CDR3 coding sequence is TGTGCCACCCACCGGGGCCTTAACTATGGCTACACCTTC. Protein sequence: CATHRGLNYGYTF.

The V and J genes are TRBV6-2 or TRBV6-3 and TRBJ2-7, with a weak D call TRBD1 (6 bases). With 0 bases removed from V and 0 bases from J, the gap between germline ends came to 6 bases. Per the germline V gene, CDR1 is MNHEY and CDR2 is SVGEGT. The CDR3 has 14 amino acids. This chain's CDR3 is CASSYSDSSYEQYF. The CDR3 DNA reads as TGTGCCAGCAGTTACTCGGACAGCTCCTACGAGCAGTACTTC.

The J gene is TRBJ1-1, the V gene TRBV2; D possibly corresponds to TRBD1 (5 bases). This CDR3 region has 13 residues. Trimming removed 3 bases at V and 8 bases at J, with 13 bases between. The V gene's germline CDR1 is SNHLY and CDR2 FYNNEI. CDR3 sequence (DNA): TGTGCCAGCAGTGAGTGGGGGATCGTCGAAGCTTTCTTT. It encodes CASSEWGIVEAFF.

The chain's CDR3 is CASSQGLAGLHEQFF. The CDR3 nucleotides read TGTGCCAGCTCACAGGGACTAGCGGGATTGCATGAGCAGTTCTTC. The V gene is TRBV18, the J gene TRBJ2-1, with TRBD2 matching over 13 bases. Germline V lookup: CDR1 KGHSH, CDR2 LQKENI. CDR3 size: 15 residues. Trimming removed 4 bases from V and 8 bases from J; junction bases left unmatched: 5.

In nucleotides, the CDR3 is TGTGCCAGCAGGGTATCCAGGACAGCTAACTATGGCTACACCTTC. This sequence encodes CASRVSRTANYGYTF. The rearrangement uses TRBV6-5 and TRBJ1-2, with a possible D match to TRBD1 (6 bases). The germline CDR1 and CDR2 sequences are MNHEY and SVGAGI. Between the trimmed V and J ends, which lost 6 bases and 0 bases, there was a span of 14 bases. This CDR3 has 15 amino acids.

The CDR3 region is CASSPPLSGSAYEQYF. DNA of the CDR3: TGCGCCAGCAGCCCCCCCCTCAGCGGGAGCGCCTACGAGCAGTACTTC. V usage is TRBV4-1 and J usage is TRBJ2-7, with TRBD2 identical over 8 bases. The CDR3 is 16 residues long. J was trimmed by 2 bases and V by 4 bases; bases with no gene match: 10. Per the germline V gene, CDR1 is MGHRA and CDR2 is YSYEKL.

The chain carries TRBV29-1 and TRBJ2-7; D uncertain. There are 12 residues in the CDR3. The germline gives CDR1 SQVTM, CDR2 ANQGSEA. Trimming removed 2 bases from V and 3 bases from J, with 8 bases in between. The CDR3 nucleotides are TGCAGCGTTGAATGCGACAACTACGAGCAGTACTTC. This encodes CSVECDNYEQYF.

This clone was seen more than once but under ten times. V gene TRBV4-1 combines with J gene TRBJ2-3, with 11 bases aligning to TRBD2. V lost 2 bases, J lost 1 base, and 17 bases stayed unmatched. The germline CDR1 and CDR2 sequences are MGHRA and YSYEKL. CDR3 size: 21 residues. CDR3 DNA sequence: TGCGCCAGCAGCCAACCTCACCTAGCGGGAGGAATGGAGGGCCGCACAGATACGCAGTATTTT. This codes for CASSQPHLAGGMEGRTDTQYF.

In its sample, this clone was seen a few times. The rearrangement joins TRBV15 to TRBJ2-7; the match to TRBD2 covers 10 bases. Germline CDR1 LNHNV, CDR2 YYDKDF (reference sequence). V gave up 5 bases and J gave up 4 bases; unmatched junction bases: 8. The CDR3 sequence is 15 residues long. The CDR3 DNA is TGTGCCACCAGCCCGACACTAGCGGGGAGGTACGAGCAGTACTTC. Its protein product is CATSPTLAGRYEQYF.

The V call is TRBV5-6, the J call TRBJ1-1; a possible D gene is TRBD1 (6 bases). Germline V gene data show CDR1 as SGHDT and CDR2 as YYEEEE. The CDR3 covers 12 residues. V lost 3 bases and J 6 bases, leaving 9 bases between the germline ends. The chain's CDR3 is CASSWRGAEAFF. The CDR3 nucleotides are TGTGCCAGCAGCTGGAGGGGGGCTGAAGCTTTCTTT.

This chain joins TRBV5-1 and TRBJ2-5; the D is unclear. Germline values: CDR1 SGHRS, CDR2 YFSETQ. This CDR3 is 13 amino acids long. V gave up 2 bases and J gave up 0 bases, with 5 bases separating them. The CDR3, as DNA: TGCGCCAGCAGCTTAGGGTACCAAGAGACCCAGTACTTC. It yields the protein CASSLGYQETQYF.

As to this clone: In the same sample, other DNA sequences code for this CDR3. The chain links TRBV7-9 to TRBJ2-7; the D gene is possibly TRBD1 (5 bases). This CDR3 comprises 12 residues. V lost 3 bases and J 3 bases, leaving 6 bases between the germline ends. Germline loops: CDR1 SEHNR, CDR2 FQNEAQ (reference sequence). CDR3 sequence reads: CASSFDSYEQYF. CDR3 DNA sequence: TGTGCCAGCAGCTTTGACAGCTACGAGCAGTACTTC. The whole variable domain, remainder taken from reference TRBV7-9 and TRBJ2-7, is DTGVSQNPRHKITKRGQNVTFRCDPISEHNRLYWYRQTLGQGPEFLTYFQNEAQLEKSRLLSDRFSAERPKGSFSTLEIQRTEQGDSAMYLCASSFDSYEQYFGPGTRLTVT.

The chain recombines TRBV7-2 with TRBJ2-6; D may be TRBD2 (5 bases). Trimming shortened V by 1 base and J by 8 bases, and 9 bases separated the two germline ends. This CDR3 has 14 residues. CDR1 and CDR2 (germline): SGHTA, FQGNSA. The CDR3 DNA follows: TGTGCCAGCAGCTTAGGAGGGAACACCAACGTCCTGACTTTC. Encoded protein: CASSLGGNTNVLTF.

CDR3 bases: TGTGCCAGCAGTTCACGCAATACAGGGAGCTCTGGAAACACCATATATTTT. This sequence encodes CASSSRNTGSSGNTIYF. The rearrangement joins TRBV28 to TRBJ1-3, with D tentatively TRBD1 (6 bases). This CDR3 has 17 residues. From germline, CDR1 is MDHEN and CDR2 SYDVKM. Trimming took 4 bases from V and 0 from J, leaving 16 bases between them.

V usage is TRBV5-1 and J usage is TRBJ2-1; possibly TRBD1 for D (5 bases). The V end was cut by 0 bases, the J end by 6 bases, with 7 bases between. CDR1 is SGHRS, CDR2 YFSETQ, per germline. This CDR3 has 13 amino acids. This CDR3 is CASSLAQGNEQFF. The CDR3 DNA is TGCGCCAGCAGCTTGGCGCAGGGCAATGAGCAGTTCTTC.